The T cell receptor (beta chain) described here comes from a study of neurological immune-mediated disorders. This sample's time point: longitudinal time-point 2. The CDR3 extends over 15 amino acids. Unmatched junction bases numbered 7, after V lost 6 bases and J lost 4 bases. Germline V gene lookup returns CDR1 MNHEY and CDR2 SMNVEV (reference sequence). Study-wide results and caveats: Phylogenetic grouping assigned the repertoires of 18 of 34 multiple sclerosis patients to one related-CDR3 cluster, which constitutes a possible signature. For the multiple sclerosis repertoire cluster, an association with any clinical or MRI feature was absent.

TCRdb processed the 5' RACE reads anew with MiXCR; each CDR3 protein has one entry. This table has about 80,000 distinct CDR3 sequences, approximately 5.8% appearing once. This clonotype was seen ten or more times. Its antigen is unidentified. Sequenced: PBMCs. The chain carries TRBV27 and TRBJ2-7; 12 bases map to TRBD1. This receptor was identified in a woman aged 55-70 years with multiple sclerosis. CDR3 sequence reads: CASRRGTGGMYEQYF. Written as DNA, the CDR3 is TGTGCCAGCAGGAGAGGGACAGGGGGCATGTACGAGCAGTACTTC.